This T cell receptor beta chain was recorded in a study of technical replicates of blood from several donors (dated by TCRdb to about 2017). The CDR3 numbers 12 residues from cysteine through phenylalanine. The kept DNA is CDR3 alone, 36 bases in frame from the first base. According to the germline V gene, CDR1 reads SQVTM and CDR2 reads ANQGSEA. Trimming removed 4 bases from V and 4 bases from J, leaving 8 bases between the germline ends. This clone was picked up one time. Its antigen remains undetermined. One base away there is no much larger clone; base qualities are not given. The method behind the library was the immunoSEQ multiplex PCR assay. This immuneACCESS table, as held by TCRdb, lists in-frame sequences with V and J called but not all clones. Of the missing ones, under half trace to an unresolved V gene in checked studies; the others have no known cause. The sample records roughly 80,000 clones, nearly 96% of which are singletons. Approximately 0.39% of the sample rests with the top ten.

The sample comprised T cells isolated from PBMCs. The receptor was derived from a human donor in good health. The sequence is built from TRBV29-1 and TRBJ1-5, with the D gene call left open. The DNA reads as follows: TGCAGCGTTGGCCAGGCAAATCAGCCCCAGCATTTT. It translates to CSVGQANQPQHF.